Here is one T cell receptor (beta chain) with its context. Its matching antigen is unknown. Treatment reported: roughly 11-day PBMC culture with coronavirus spike peptide pools or control peptides (ViraFEST assay). Over 1.5 million PBMCs went into each well for culture with about 10 IU/ml IL-2 and around 9.6 ug/ml peptide pools. The entry originates in a study of vaccination and CD4 T cells after COVID-19. Study observations and caveats: Median numbers of SARS-CoV-2-reactive clonotypes increased from approximately 21 to 40 (not a significant change). Convalescent patients' clones that were vaccine-specific were spike mono-reactive in 304 of 307 cases.

Cultured CD4+ T-cell DNA underwent Oncomine TCR Beta short-read sequencing. In TCRdb, the PCR reads were re-called with MiXCR into one record per CDR3 protein. Of about 13,000 distinct CDR3 sequences listed, about three fifths are singletons. V was trimmed by 5 bases and J by 4 bases, leaving 9 bases between them. CDR1 and CDR2 (germline): SGHAT, FQNNGV. There are 13 residues in the CDR3. This clonotype was sampled from a human donor who had recovered from COVID-19. The sequenced sample was CD4+ T cells from blood, cultured in vitro. V and J are TRBV11-2 and TRBJ1-3, with D unclear. Written as DNA, the CDR3 is TGTGCCAGCAGCCTCAATCCAGGAAACACCATATATTTT. This sequence encodes CASSLNPGNTIYF.